This T cell receptor beta chain was observed in a study of T cell responses to AZD1222 COVID-19 vaccine. Whole-study results and caveats: Donor demographics were predominantly white British with a female majority; clonal diversity may be underestimated. Nearly half of unique spike-specific TCRs reportedly avoided B.1.351 and B.1.1.7 mutated regions.

Points on this clone: Antigen unknown. The junction departs from the called germline gene at one end, perhaps through a read error.

Data came from immunoSEQ multiplex PCR; TCRdb stores just in-frame clones and leaves some out. This repertoire shows some 190,000 clones, nearly 95% found once; its top ten account for around 1.9%. Looked up from germline, CDR1 is LGHDT and CDR2 is YNNKEL (reference sequence). This CDR3 is 15 amino acids long. Here the sequenced sample was peripheral blood, taken 28 days after the second AZD1222 dose. The receptor comes from an adult who received the AZD1222 COVID-19 vaccine. The V gene is TRBV3-1 (or the pseudogene TRBV3-2), the J gene TRBJ2-2; 7 bases agree with TRBD1. Written as DNA, the CDR3 is TGTGCCAGCAGCCCATCACAGGGGAACGCCGGGGAGCTGTTTTTT. Residues: CASSPSQGNAGELFF.